Presented here are 6 T cell receptor delta chains from one specimen sequenced in a study of gamma-delta T cells after stem cell transplantation. TCRdb re-called the RT-PCR reads with CATT. The sample lists around 13,000 delta-chain clones, more than 30% seen once, with 3% to 4.5% in the top ten. The sample consisted of gamma-delta T cells. The receptors derive from a human donor. It is not recorded whose cells these are; they may come from a transplant donor.

This clone was counted a few times. J is TRDJ1 and V is TRAV29/DV5; 11 bases map to TRDD3. Germline V CDR1 and CDR2: NSMFDY, ISSIKDK. V was pared by 1 base and J by 7 bases, with 15 bases of the junction left unmatched. The CDR3 extends over 17 amino acids. Here the CDR3 reads CAASSLPVLGDNGKLIF. The CDR3 DNA sequence: TGTGCAGCAAGCTCCCTCCCCGTACTGGGGGATAATGGTAAACTCATCTTT.

This clone was detected a few times. The chain employs TRDV1 and TRDJ2; D may be TRDD3 (7 bases). The CDR3 length is 22 residues. CDR1 TSWWSYY and CDR2 QGS come from the germline V gene. Trimming stripped 2 bases from V and 0 bases from J, with 28 bases between. The CDR3 sequence is CALGEGTPFRLGDIPLTAQLFF. CDR3 DNA sequence: TGTGCTCTTGGGGAAGGGACCCCCTTCCGACTCGGGGATATTCCTTTGACAGCACAACTCTTCTTT.

This clone showed up just a few times. This chain joins TRDV2 and TRDJ3; 9 nucleotides match TRDD3. CDR3 length: 20 amino acids. Looked up from germline, CDR1 is GEAIGNYY and CDR2 is EKD. The trim removed 0 bases at V and 0 bases at J, leaving 8 bases unmatched. The CDR3 loop is CACDTSWGMKSSWDTRQMFF. CDR3 nucleotide sequence: TGTGCCTGTGACACCTCCTGGGGGATGAAGAGCTCCTGGGACACCCGACAGATGTTTTTC.

This clone appeared a few times. The genes are TRAV29/DV5 and TRDJ1; 8 bases align to TRDD3. CDR3 length: 21 amino acids. The V segment lost 0 bases and the J segment 0 bases; nucleotides outside the gene matches: 22. Germline V gene lookup returns CDR1 NSMFDY and CDR2 ISSIKDK. In DNA, the CDR3 is TGTGCAGCAAGCGTTTCTCTACTGGGGGGCAGCAGGGGATCGGACACCGATAAACTCATCTTT. Protein product: CAASVSLLGGSRGSDTDKLIF.

This clone was picked up a small number of times. This sequence joins TRDV3 and TRDJ1, with no clear D. This CDR3 comprises 12 residues. The germline V and J ends were trimmed by 4 bases and 0 bases, with 9 bases remaining between them. Germline loops: CDR1 TVYSNPD, CDR2 GDNSRS (reference sequence). The CDR3 DNA sequence: TGTGCCTCTTACCTTTACACCGATAAACTCATCTTT. Protein: CASYLYTDKLIF.

The rearrangement links TRDV2 to TRDJ3; 13 bases match TRDD3. The germline CDR1 and CDR2 sequences are GEAIGNYY and EKD. V gave up 2 bases and J gave up 0 bases; unmatched junction bases: 6. The CDR3 loop spans 20 amino acids. CDR3 bases: TGTGCCTGTGACAAAGTACTGGGGGATACGAACTCCTGGGACACCCGACAGATGTTTTTC. Translating gives CACDKVLGDTNSWDTRQMFF.